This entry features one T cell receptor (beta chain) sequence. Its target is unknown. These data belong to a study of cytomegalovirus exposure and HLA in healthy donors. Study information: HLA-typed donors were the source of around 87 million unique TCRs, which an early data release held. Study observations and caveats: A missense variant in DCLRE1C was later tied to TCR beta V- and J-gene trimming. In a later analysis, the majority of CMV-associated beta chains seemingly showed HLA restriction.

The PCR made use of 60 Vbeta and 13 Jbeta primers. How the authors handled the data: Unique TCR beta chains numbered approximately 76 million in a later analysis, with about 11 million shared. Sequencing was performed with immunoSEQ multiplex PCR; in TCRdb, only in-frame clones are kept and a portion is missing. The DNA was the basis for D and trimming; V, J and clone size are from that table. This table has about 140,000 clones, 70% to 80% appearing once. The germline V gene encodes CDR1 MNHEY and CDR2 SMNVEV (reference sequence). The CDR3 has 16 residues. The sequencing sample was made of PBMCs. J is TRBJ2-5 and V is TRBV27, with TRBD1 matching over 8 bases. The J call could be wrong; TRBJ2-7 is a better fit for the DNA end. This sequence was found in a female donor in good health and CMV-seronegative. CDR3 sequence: CASSLGSGQGLGEQYF. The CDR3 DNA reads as TGTGCCAGCAGTTTAGGGTCCGGACAGGGTCTCGGCGAGCAGTACTTC.